These T cell receptor beta chains were read from a single sample in a study of T cell responses to AZD1222 COVID-19 vaccine. The assay was immunoSEQ multiplex PCR, and TCRdb's table has in-frame clones only and misses some. Of tens of thousands of clones listed, over 75% are singletons. This specimen consisted of peripheral blood, obtained on day 0 of AZD1222 vaccination. The origin of the receptors is an adult in good health. Each CDR3 is given with its conserved first and last residue. A D gene is named only where the DNA matches it firmly. Only some rows state a clone size, as once, few, many or a class for expanded clones.

d_call | j_call | clone_size | v_call | cdr3_aa | cdr3_nt
TRBD1 | TRBJ1-5 | few | TRBV4-1 | CASSQTTGTGWIGNQPQHF | TGCGCCAGCAGCCAAACTACCGGGACAGGGTGGATTGGCAATCAGCCCCAGCATTTT
TRBD2 | TRBJ2-7 | - | TRBV3-1/TRBV3-2 | CASSQVLAGSSYEQYF | TGTGCCAGCAGCCAAGTACTAGCGGGGAGCTCCTACGAGCAGTACTTC
TRBD2 | TRBJ2-4 | - | TRBV6-1 | CASSEGGGSGIQYF | TGTGCCAGCAGTGAAGGGGGCGGGAGCGGCATTCAGTACTTC
- | TRBJ2-3 | - | TRBV7-9 | CASSLEQSDTQYF | TGTGCCAGCAGCTTAGAACAGTCAGATACGCAGTATTTT
TRBD1 | TRBJ1-1 | - | TRBV6-5 | CASTSRQGAYTEAFF | TGTGCCAGCACCTCCCGACAGGGGGCTTACACTGAAGCTTTCTTT
- | TRBJ2-7 | - | TRBV9 | CASSVENGDEQYF | TGTGCCAGCAGCGTAGAAAATGGCGACGAGCAGTACTTC
- | TRBJ1-2 | - | TRBV7-3 | CASSLDINYGYTF | TGTGCCAGCAGTTTAGACATCAACTATGGCTACACCTTC
TRBD2 | TRBJ2-2 | - | TRBV5-1 | CASSPGTMNTGELFF | TGCGCCAGCAGCCCCGGGACTATGAACACCGGGGAGCTGTTTTTT
- | TRBJ2-3 | - | TRBV5-4 | CASSLRALADTQYF | TGTGCCAGCAGCTTGAGGGCCCTCGCAGATACGCAGTATTTT
- | TRBJ2-7 | - | TRBV2 | CASHRSSYEQYF | TGTGCCAGCCACCGGTCCTCCTACGAGCAGTACTTC
TRBD2 | TRBJ2-1 | - | TRBV6-5 | CASSYLGTSGTNEQFF | TGTGCCAGCAGTTACCTCGGGACTAGCGGGACCAATGAGCAGTTCTTC
- | TRBJ2-7 | - | TRBV7-2 | CASSLHGFTYEQYF | TGTGCCAGCAGCCTCCACGGATTTACCTACGAGCAGTACTTC
- | TRBJ2-6 | - | TRBV29-1 | CSATYSGANVLTF | TGCAGCGCTACATACTCTGGGGCCAACGTCCTGACTTTC
TRBD2 | TRBJ2-1 | - | TRBV10-3 | CAIREVAGGPYEQFF | TGTGCCATCCGGGAGGTTGCGGGAGGGCCATATGAGCAGTTCTTC
- | TRBJ1-5 | few | TRBV20-1 | CSARNSGLQHF | TGCAGTGCTAGAAATTCAGGGCTCCAGCATTTT
TRBD1 | TRBJ1-2 | - | TRBV4-1 | CASSHPAGDRELFLYGYTF | TGCGCCAGCAGCCATCCTGCAGGGGACAGGGAACTGTTTCTCTATGGCTACACCTTC
- | TRBJ1-6 | - | TRBV28 | CASSSGNNSPLHF | TGTGCCAGCAGTTCGGGAAATAATTCACCCCTCCACTTT
- | TRBJ1-2 | - | TRBV5-5 | CASSPIGGNQDYGYTF | TGTGCCAGCAGTCCAATCGGGGGGAATCAGGACTATGGCTACACCTTC
- | TRBJ1-1 | once | TRBV3-1/TRBV3-2 | CASSQARGVMNTEAFF | TGTGCCAGCAGCCAAGCTCGGGGTGTCATGAACACTGAAGCTTTCTTT
TRBD1 | TRBJ1-6 | - | TRBV5-8 | CASSLRTGHNSPLHF | TGTGCCAGCAGCCTTCGGACAGGCCATAATTCACCCCTCCACTTT
- | TRBJ2-7 | - | TRBV23-1 | CASSQEGISYEQYF | TGCGCCAGCAGTCAAGAGGGGATCTCCTACGAGCAGTACTTC
- | TRBJ1-5 | - | TRBV5-8 | CASLSLGAQHF | TGTGCCAGCCTATCTTTAGGGGCCCAGCATTTT
- | TRBJ1-3 | - | TRBV5-4 | CASRPGNSGNTIYF | TGTGCCAGCAGGCCCGGGAACTCTGGAAACACCATATATTTT
- | TRBJ1-2 | - | TRBV10-3 | CAISEMSRGGGYGYTF | TGTGCCATCAGTGAGATGAGTAGGGGTGGAGGCTATGGCTACACCTTC
TRBD1 | TRBJ2-1 | - | TRBV5-4 | CASRFGTGAINEQFF | TGTGCCAGCAGATTCGGGACAGGGGCGATCAATGAGCAGTTCTTC
- | TRBJ2-3 | once | TRBV12-3/TRBV12-4 | CAQSPPGADTQYF | TGTGCCCAGTCCCCACCCGGCGCAGATACGCAGTATTTT
- | TRBJ1-2 | - | TRBV6-5 | CASSYSTVPYGYTF | TGTGCCAGCAGTTACTCGACAGTACCCTATGGCTACACCTTC
TRBD1 | TRBJ1-5 | few | TRBV28 | CASRRTGLGQPQHF | TGTGCCAGCAGGCGGACAGGGTTGGGGCAGCCCCAGCATTTT
TRBD1 | TRBJ2-5 | - | TRBV7-2 | CASSGQGGSETQYF | TGTGCCAGCAGCGGACAGGGGGGATCAGAGACCCAGTACTTC
- | TRBJ2-2 | - | TRBV27 | CASSFWGTGELFF | TGTGCCAGCAGTTTTTGGGGGACCGGGGAGCTGTTTTTT
TRBD1 | TRBJ1-3 | once | TRBV18 | CASSSGQGSGNTIYF | TGTGCCAGCTCATCAGGACAGGGCTCTGGAAACACCATATATTTT
- | TRBJ1-1 | - | TRBV7-2 | CASSLIEQLEAFF | TGTGCCAGCAGCTTAATAGAACAGCTTGAAGCTTTCTTT
- | TRBJ2-7 | - | TRBV6-2/TRBV6-3 | CASSLPGTLIRYEQYF | TGTGCCAGCAGTCTTCCCGGGACCTTAATTCGGTACGAGCAGTACTTC
- | TRBJ1-2 | - | TRBV7-9 | CASSLAGEDGYTF | TGTGCCAGCAGCTTAGCAGGGGAAGATGGCTACACCTTC
TRBD1 | TRBJ2-1 | - | TRBV7-2 | CASSPGQGYYNEQFF | TGTGCCAGCAGCCCAGGACAGGGATACTACAATGAGCAGTTCTTC
TRBD1 | TRBJ1-1 | - | TRBV12-3/TRBV12-4 | CASSAVQGAEAFF | TGTGCCAGCAGCGCGGTACAGGGGGCCGAAGCTTTCTTT